Below are 11 T cell receptor beta chains sequenced from a single sample in a study of T cell responses to AZD1222 COVID-19 vaccine (dated by TCRdb to the early 2020s). The intended sense of this specimen's time point label: baseline before first vaccination. Library generation was performed with the immunoSEQ multiplex PCR assay. TCRdb mirrors the immuneACCESS table, restricted to in-frame sequences. Some clones are absent from its copies; in checked studies, under half trace to an unresolved V gene, and the reason for the others is unknown. This sample comprises some 54,000 clones, nearly 90% of them detected only once. Just under 4% of the sample is held by the ten biggest clonotypes. This specimen consisted of peripheral blood, obtained on day 0 of AZD1222 vaccination. These receptors were taken from an adult in good health.

This rearrangement joins TRBV7-9 to TRBJ2-3; a weak D match, TRBD2 (7 bases). V gave up 2 bases and J gave up 4 bases, with 22 bases separating them. CDR3 length: 18 residues. CDR1 is SEHNR, CDR2 FQNEAQ, per germline (reference sequence). The chain's CDR3 is CASSLSVGGTGGSDTQYF. CDR3 in DNA: TGTGCCAGCAGCTTATCTGTCGGAGGGACGGGGGGCTCAGATACGCAGTATTTT.

This rearrangement joins TRBV9 to TRBJ1-2, with 8 nucleotides matching TRBD1. Looked up from germline, CDR1 is SGDLS and CDR2 is YYNGEE. Trimming cost V 4 bases and J 8 bases; bases outside gene matches: 10. This CDR3 has 14 amino acids. The DNA of the CDR3 is TGTGCCAGCAGCACGTCGACAGGGGAGGTAGGCTACACCTTC. Its protein is CASSTSTGEVGYTF.

V and J are TRBV4-1 and TRBJ2-7; 10 bases are shared with TRBD1. The V gene end was trimmed by 3 bases and the J gene end by 0 bases; junction bases not matched to a gene: 5. The germline V gene encodes CDR1 MGHRA and CDR2 YSYEKL. This CDR3 is 16 amino acids long. CDR3 sequence reads: CASSQGDRGPSYEQYF. The DNA of the CDR3 is TGCGCCAGCAGCCAGGGAGACAGGGGGCCCTCCTACGAGCAGTACTTC.

The chain carries TRBV5-1 and TRBJ2-7, with D uncertain. The length of the CDR3 is 15 residues. Trimming removed 5 bases at V and 5 bases at J, with 20 bases between. CDR1 and CDR2 (germline): SGHRS, YFSETQ. The CDR3 spells CASRPLGSGFDEQYF. CDR3 in DNA: TGCGCCAGCAGACCTTTGGGATCTGGGTTCGACGAGCAGTACTTC. Looking up the rest from reference TRBV5-1 and TRBJ2-7 gives the full variable domain: KAGVTQTPRYLIKTRGQQVTLSCSPISGHRSVSWYQQTPGQGLQFLFEYFSETQRNKGNFPGRFSGRQFSNSRSEMNVSTLELGDSALYLCASRPLGSGFDEQYFGPGTRLTVT.

V gene TRBV18 combines with J gene TRBJ2-7; 10 bases map to TRBD1. Germline V gene lookup returns CDR1 KGHSH and CDR2 LQKENI. V lost 3 bases and J lost 3; bases outside the gene matches: 8. The CDR3 totals 16 residues. The DNA for the CDR3 is TGTGCCAGCTCACCCCCGGGACAGGGGTGGAACTACGAGCAGTACTTC. Translation gives CASSPPGQGWNYEQYF.

This chain connects TRBV5-1 to TRBJ1-4; D unclear. Trimming removed 0 bases at V and 5 bases at J, with 8 bases between. In germline, CDR1 is SGHRS, CDR2 YFSETQ. The CDR3 consists of 14 residues. The CDR3 DNA reads TGCGCCAGCAGCTTGGGACCTGGGAATGAAAAACTGTTTTTT. This encodes CASSLGPGNEKLFF. The entire variable domain, with the rest obtained from reference TRBV5-1 and TRBJ1-4, is as follows: KAGVTQTPRYLIKTRGQQVTLSCSPISGHRSVSWYQQTPGQGLQFLFEYFSETQRNKGNFPGRFSGRQFSNSRSEMNVSTLELGDSALYLCASSLGPGNEKLFFGSGTQLSVL.

This clone was observed a handful of times. The chain couples TRBV7-8 to TRBJ2-7, with TRBD1 matching over 8 bases. V was clipped by 2 bases and J by 9 bases; unmatched bases: 9. CDR3 length equals 14 residues. Germline V gene sequence: CDR1 SGHVS, CDR2 FQNEAQ. CDR3 DNA sequence: TGTGCCAGCAGCTTAACGGACAGGGCCCTGCTGCAGTACTTC. Residues: CASSLTDRALLQYF. Filled out from reference TRBV7-8 and TRBJ2-7, the complete variable domain reads GAGVSQSPRYKVAKRGQDVALRCDPISGHVSLFWYQQALGQGPEFLTYFQNEAQLDKSGLPSDRFFAERPEGSVSTLKIQRTQQEDSAVYLCASSLTDRALLQYFGPGTRLTVT.

The chain couples TRBV6-1 to TRBJ2-7, with 11 bases identical to TRBD1. The CDR3 loop spans 20 amino acids. V lost 4 bases and J lost 0; bases outside the gene matches: 17. Looked up from germline, CDR1 is MNHNS and CDR2 is SASEGT. CDR3 nucleotides: TGTGCCAGCAGTGCCCCCCCCGGGACAGGGGGTTCATCCAGCTCCTACGAGCAGTACTTC. Translated: CASSAPPGTGGSSSSYEQYF.

This chain's CDR3 is CASSIGNSNQPQHF. DNA of the CDR3: TGTGCCAGTAGTATAGGAAATAGCAATCAGCCCCAGCATTTT. V and J are TRBV19 and TRBJ1-5; D is unresolved. V was pared by 1 base and J by 0 bases, with 4 bases between. Looked up from germline, CDR1 is LNHDA and CDR2 is SQIVND (reference sequence). The CDR3 contains 14 residues.

The chain is built from TRBV28 and TRBJ1-1; D gene uncertain. CDR1 and CDR2 from the germline V gene are MDHEN and SYDVKM. The CDR3 is 12 residues long. The V end lost 6 bases, the J end lost 0 bases, and 5 bases lay between the germline ends. The CDR3 loop is CASRVMNTEAFF. The DNA for the CDR3 is TGTGCCAGCAGGGTTATGAACACTGAAGCTTTCTTT.

The rearrangement links TRBV6-6 to TRBJ1-1; tentatively, D is TRBD1 (6 bases). Germline CDR1 is MNHNY and CDR2 is SVGAGI (reference sequence). CDR3 length: 14 residues. The ends were cut back, 6 bases at V and 5 bases at J, with 16 bases in the middle. The chain's CDR3 is CASSDPQGITEAFF. CDR3 coding DNA: TGTGCCAGCAGCGACCCCCAGGGGATTACTGAAGCTTTCTTT.